This passage covers 17 T cell receptor beta chains from one sample sequenced in a study of T cell changes during pregnancy in multiple sclerosis. Sequencing was performed with immunoSEQ multiplex PCR; in TCRdb, only in-frame clones are kept and a portion is missing. The sample yields about 89,000 clones, around 94% seen once. The material was peripheral blood, obtained after pregnancy. These receptors all stem from a female donor in good health, enrolled as a control in a pregnancy study.

The V and J genes are TRBV27 and TRBJ2-7, with 11 bases aligning to TRBD2. This CDR3 is built from 15 residues. The germline V gene encodes CDR1 MNHEY and CDR2 SMNVEV (reference sequence). V lost 6 bases to trimming and J lost 3 bases; unmatched junction nucleotides: 7. CDR3 DNA sequence: TGTGCCAGCAGCCCCACTAGCGGGAGACACTACGAGCAGTACTTC. Amino acid sequence: CASSPTSGRHYEQYF.

This chain uses TRBV12-2 with TRBJ2-2; the table gives TRBD2 as D, unverified against the DNA. TRBV12-2 is flagged as a pseudogene. The CDR3 length is 21 residues. The CDR3: CASRPHRTPGLAGFNTGELFF. For the CDR3, the DNA is TGTGCAAGTCGCCCCCACAGGACCCCGGGACTAGCGGGATTCAACACCGGGGAGCTGTTTTTT.

V gene TRBV7-6 combines with J gene TRBJ1-4; 11 bases map to TRBD1. The length of the CDR3 is 13 residues. Trimming took 5 bases from V and 14 from J; bases not matched to a gene: 7. The germline V gene has CDR1 SGHVS and CDR2 FNYEAQ. The CDR3 loop is CASSIGTGGRLFF. CDR3 sequence (DNA): TGTGCCAGCAGCATCGGGACAGGGGGAAGGCTGTTTTTT.

This clone was observed a single time. The V call is TRBV15, the J call TRBJ2-5; the D is unclear. The CDR3 length is 13 residues. CDR1 and CDR2 (germline): LNHNV, YYDKDF (reference sequence). The V end lost 5 bases, the J end lost 4 bases, and 11 bases lay between the germline ends. CDR3 nucleotides: TGTGCCACCAGCGCCCAGGTCGGAGAGACCCAGTACTTC. It translates to CATSAQVGETQYF.

The chain couples TRBV18 to TRBJ2-7; D possibly corresponds to TRBD1 (5 bases). The V gene lost 2 bases and the J gene lost 9 bases, with 14 bases spanning the gap. This CDR3 is built from 13 residues. Germline V gene sequence: CDR1 KGHSH, CDR2 LQKENI. The CDR3 bases are TGTGCCAGCTCACCAATTGACCAAGGGGCGCAGTACTTC. Residues: CASSPIDQGAQYF.

The chain is built from TRBV4-2 and TRBJ2-3; 11 bases align to TRBD2. The CDR3 is 15 residues long. Germline V gene sequence: CDR1 LGHNA, CDR2 YNFKEQ. After removal of 8 bases from V and 0 bases from J, the junction contained 4 bases not matched to a gene. This CDR3 reads CASGGLAASTDTQYF. The CDR3 DNA is TGTGCCAGCGGGGGACTAGCGGCGAGCACAGATACGCAGTATTTT.

The chain couples TRBV5-1 to TRBJ2-7; 7 bases align to TRBD2. The ends lost 1 base at V and 4 bases at J; junction bases unmatched: 8. Germline V lookup: CDR1 SGHRS, CDR2 YFSETQ. The CDR3 consists of 15 residues. The CDR3 DNA is TGCGCCAGCAGCTTGTCCGGGGGTAGCGGGTACGAGCAGTACTTC. Protein product: CASSLSGGSGYEQYF.

The genes are TRBV21-1 and TRBJ1-2. TRBV21-1 is given as a pseudogene. This CDR3 comprises 15 residues. This chain's CDR3 is CASSKVEGGDYGYTF. CDR3 DNA sequence: TGTGCCAGCAGCAAAGTTGAGGGAGGGGACTATGGCTACACCTTC.

This chain links TRBV27 with TRBJ2-5, with TRBD2 matching 14 bases. This CDR3 has 13 residues. In germline, CDR1 is MNHEY, CDR2 SMNVEV (reference sequence). With 10 bases clipped from V and 6 bases from J, the junction kept 4 bases outside the gene matches. This CDR3 reads CATGTSGSQTQYF. In DNA, the CDR3 is TGTGCCACCGGGACTAGCGGGAGCCAGACCCAGTACTTC.

The chain recombines TRBV7-8 with TRBJ2-7, with D perhaps matching TRBD1 (5 bases). Germline-derived CDR1 and CDR2 are SGHVS and FQNEAQ. Trimming cost V 3 bases and J 2 bases, with 23 bases left between them. The CDR3 contains 18 residues. The CDR3 reads CASSFLTTRQLLTYEQYF. CDR3 DNA: TGTGCCAGCAGCTTTTTGACGACGAGACAGCTGCTAACCTACGAGCAGTACTTC.

The chain couples TRBV5-1 to TRBJ1-4; TRBD1 is a possible D gene (6 bases). The V end was cut by 4 bases, the J end by 6 bases, with 25 bases between. CDR3 size: 18 residues. Per the germline V gene, CDR1 is SGHRS and CDR2 is YFSETQ. The CDR3 region has the DNA TGCGCCAGCAGCCAACAACTTAGGGGGAGCGGGACCTATGAAAAACTGTTTTTT. Protein: CASSQQLRGSGTYEKLFF.

The chain is built from TRBV19 and TRBJ2-5, with 12 positions matching TRBD2. Germline CDR1 reads LNHDA; CDR2 reads SQIVND (reference sequence). The CDR3 consists of 17 residues. The V gene end was trimmed by 5 bases and the J gene end by 1 base; junction bases not matched to a gene: 8. In DNA form, the CDR3 reads TGTGCCAGTAGTGCCTGGCTGACTAGCGGGAGCCAAGAGACCCAGTACTTC. Protein product: CASSAWLTSGSQETQYF.

The chain combines TRBV23-1 with TRBJ2-2, with 13 bases that match TRBD2. TRBV23-1 counts as an open reading frame of uncertain function. The CDR3 is made up of 20 amino acids. Trimming cost V 2 bases and J 6 bases; bases outside gene matches: 15. DNA of the CDR3: TGCGCCAGCAGTCAAAGGACTGGACTAGCGGGAGAATGGAGTCCCGGGGAGCTGTTTTTT. Its protein is CASSQRTGLAGEWSPGELFF.

CDR3 residues: CASSQEGGNGYTF. The CDR3 DNA reads TGCGCCAGCAGCCAAGAGGGAGGAAATGGCTACACCTTC. The rearrangement joins TRBV4-1 to TRBJ1-2; no clear D. The length of the CDR3 is 13 residues. With 0 bases removed from V and 6 bases from J, the gap between germline ends came to 8 bases. The germline gives CDR1 MGHRA, CDR2 YSYEKL.

This chain uses TRBV7-9 with TRBJ2-1; 13 bases fit TRBD2. Germline CDR1 and CDR2: SEHNR and FQNEAQ (reference sequence). V gave up 9 bases and J gave up 10 bases; unmatched junction bases: 12. There are 15 residues in the CDR3. In nucleotides, the CDR3 is TGTGCCAGTTCATCCGGACTAGCGGGAGCGTGGGAGCAGTTCTTC. Protein: CASSSGLAGAWEQFF.

J is TRBJ2-7 and V is TRBV27, with 9 bases aligning to TRBD2. V dropped 5 bases and J dropped 3; count of bases not matched to a gene: 5. In germline, CDR1 is MNHEY, CDR2 SMNVEV (reference sequence). There are 14 residues in the CDR3. The CDR3 region is CASSKTSGNYEQYF. In DNA, the CDR3 is TGTGCCAGCAGTAAGACTAGCGGCAACTACGAGCAGTACTTC.

The V and J genes are TRBV10-3 and TRBJ2-1; 15 bases are a match to TRBD2. The CDR3 runs 17 residues. Unmatched junction bases numbered 7, after V lost 6 bases and J lost 4 bases. Germline V gives CDR1 ENHRY, CDR2 SYGVKD. DNA of the CDR3: TGTGCCATCAGCGGGACTAGCGGGAGGCTCGATTACAATGAGCAGTTCTTC. The encoded protein is CAISGTSGRLDYNEQFF.